This entry describes one T cell receptor beta chain. The antigen is unknown. A much bigger clone sits one base away, suggesting this may be a read error. Without the conserved terminal phenylalanine or tryptophan, this CDR3 likely stems from a read error. TCR beta cDNA was made from 400 to 500 ng total RNA with a constant-region primer. Slightly modified ARM-PCR, run as three nested multiplex PCR rounds, produced the TCR beta libraries. TRBV1-TRBV30 forward and Cbeta reverse primers drove the first two roughly 10-cycle rounds. TCRdb re-called the multiplex PCR reads with MiXCR, one entry per CDR3 protein. Of about 320,000 distinct CDR3 sequences listed, 50% to 75% are singletons. This CDR3 is 14 amino acids long. The germline gives CDR1 SQVTM, CDR2 ANQGSEA. V was clipped by 0 bases and J by 9 bases, with 17 bases between them. Unsorted whole blood served as the source of blood RNA, and germline DNA was extracted as well.

This entry belongs to a study of tumor-infiltrating lymphocytes in primary liver carcinoma. Findings of the study overall: When set against blood, tumors had a significantly higher top-250-clone fraction (p = 0.039).

This clonotype was sampled from a woman in her thirties with primary liver carcinoma and hepatitis B virus infection. The sample taken for sequencing was peripheral blood. The chain carries TRBV29-1 and TRBJ1-1; no definite D call. The CDR3, as DNA: TGCAGCGTTGAAGATCTTCAATTGCGAGGGAAAGCTTTCTTA. Its translation is CSVEDLQLRGKAFL.